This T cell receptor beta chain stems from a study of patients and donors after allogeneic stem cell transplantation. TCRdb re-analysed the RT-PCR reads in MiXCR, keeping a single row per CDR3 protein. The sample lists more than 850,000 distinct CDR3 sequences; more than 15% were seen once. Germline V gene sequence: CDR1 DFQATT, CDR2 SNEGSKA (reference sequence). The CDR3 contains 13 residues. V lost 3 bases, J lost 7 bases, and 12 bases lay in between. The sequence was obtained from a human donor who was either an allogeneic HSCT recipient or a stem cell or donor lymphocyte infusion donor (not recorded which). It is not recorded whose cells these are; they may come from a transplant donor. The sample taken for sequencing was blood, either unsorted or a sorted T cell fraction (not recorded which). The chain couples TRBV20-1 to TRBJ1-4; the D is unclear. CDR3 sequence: CSASGQYGEKLFF. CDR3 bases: TGCAGTGCTAGTGGGCAGTATGGTGAAAAACTGTTTTTT.